This T cell receptor (beta chain) appears in the sequencing data of a study of T-cell memory formation after mild COVID-19. Using its own MiXCR run on the 5' RACE reads, TCRdb lists one record per CDR3 protein. The sample yields more than 80,000 distinct CDR3 sequences, around 11% seen once. Germline V gene sequence: CDR1 MNHEY, CDR2 SVGAGI. The CDR3 length is 15 residues. The ends were cut back, 0 bases at V and 0 bases at J, with 9 bases in the middle. This clonotype originated in an adult woman who had mild COVID-19 (a few samples of this study predate the infection). Cell type and time point are not known. Sequencing used PBMCs or a T cell subset sorted from them (not recorded which). The chain couples TRBV6-5 to TRBJ2-7; possibly TRBD2 for D (6 bases). DNA for the CDR3: TGTGCCAGCAGTTACTCTTGGGACTCCTCCTACGAGCAGTACTTC. This codes for CASSYSWDSSYEQYF.